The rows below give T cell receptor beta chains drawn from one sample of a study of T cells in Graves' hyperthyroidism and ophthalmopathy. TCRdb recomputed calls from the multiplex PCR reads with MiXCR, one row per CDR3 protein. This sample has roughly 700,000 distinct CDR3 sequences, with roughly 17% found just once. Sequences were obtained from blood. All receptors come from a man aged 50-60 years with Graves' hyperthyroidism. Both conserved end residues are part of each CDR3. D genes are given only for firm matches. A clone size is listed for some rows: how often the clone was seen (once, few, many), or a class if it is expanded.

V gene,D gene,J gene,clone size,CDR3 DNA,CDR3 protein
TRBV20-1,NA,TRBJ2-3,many,TGCAGTGCTAGAACGGGACTTACCACAGATACGCAGTATTTT,CSARTGLTTDTQYF
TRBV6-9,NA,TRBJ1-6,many,TGTGCCAGCAGTTATTCGGAGGGTTGGACCTATAATTCACCCCTCCACTTT,CASSYSEGWTYNSPLHF
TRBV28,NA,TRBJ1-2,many,TGTGCCAGCAGTTTCAGTGACCATCGCTACACCTTC,CASSFSDHRYTF
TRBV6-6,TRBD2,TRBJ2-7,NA,TGTGCCAGCAGTTACTTGATATACCTAGCGGGAGTTGAGCAGTACTTC,CASSYLIYLAGVEQYF
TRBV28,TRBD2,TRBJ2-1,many,TGTGCCAGCAGTTCCAGTGCACTAGCGGGAGTTTACAATGAGCAGTTCTTC,CASSSSALAGVYNEQFF
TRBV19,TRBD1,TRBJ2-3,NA,TGTGCCAGTAGTACTCAGGGGGACCCCGGAGATACGCAGTATTTT,CASSTQGDPGDTQYF
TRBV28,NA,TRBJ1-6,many,TGTGCCAGTCTTTCCGGGACTGAGACGCGCCGGATCCACTTT,CASLSGTETRRIHF
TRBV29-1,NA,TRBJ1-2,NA,TGCAGCGGGGGGGGGTCGGGAAACAACTATGGCTACACCTTC,CSGGGSGNNYGYTF
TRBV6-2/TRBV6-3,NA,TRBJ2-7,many,TGTGCCAGCAGTTATGCTGGCGGGAATAGGAACGAGCAGTACTTC,CASSYAGGNRNEQYF
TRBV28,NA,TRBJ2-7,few,TGTGCCAGCAGTTTGGAAAGCCTACTCTACGAGCAGTACTTC,CASSLESLLYEQYF
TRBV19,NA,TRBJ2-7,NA,TGTGCCAGTAGCGGACCCGGGACATCTTCCTACGAGCAGTACTTC,CASSGPGTSSYEQYF
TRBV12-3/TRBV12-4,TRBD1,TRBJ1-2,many,TGTGCCAGCAGCAATCGACCGGGACAGGTTAACTATGGCTACACCTTC,CASSNRPGQVNYGYTF
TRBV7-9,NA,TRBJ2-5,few,TGTGCCAGCAGCCGGACGCATGATCAAGAGACCCAGTACTTC,CASSRTHDQETQYF
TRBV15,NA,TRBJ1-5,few,TGTGCCACCAGCAGAGATAAGGCAGTAAATCAGCCCCAGCATTTT,CATSRDKAVNQPQHF
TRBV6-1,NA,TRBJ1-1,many,TGTGCCAGCAGCCTTTATTGGAACACTGAAGCTTTCTTT,CASSLYWNTEAFF
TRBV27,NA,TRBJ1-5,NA,TGTGCCAGCAGCCCACACGGAGGGTGGGAGCCCCAGCATTTT,CASSPHGGWEPQHF
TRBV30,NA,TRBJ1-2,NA,TGTGCCTGGAGCAACAGGGAGGGTGGCGGCTACACCTTC,CAWSNREGGGYTF